This T cell receptor beta chain came from a study of OX40 agonist ivuxolimab in advanced cancers. The ends were cut back, 5 bases at V and 2 bases at J, with 12 bases in the middle. Looked up from germline, CDR1 is SGHAT and CDR2 is FQNNGV. The length of the CDR3 is 14 residues. TCRdb keeps only in-frame clones here, not all; method: immunoSEQ multiplex PCR. Among 72,000 or so clones listed, 75% to 90% were seen once. This sequence joins TRBV11-2 and TRBJ2-5; D unresolved. The origin of this receptor is an adult with an advanced solid tumor such as melanoma, head and neck, liver or kidney cancer. The specimen comprised CD4+ or CD8+ T cells sorted from blood, sampled in a trial of the OX40 agonist ivuxolimab. As DNA, the CDR3 is TGTGCCAGCAGCCCCCGCACCCCGCAAGAGACCCAGTACTTC. It specifies CASSPRTPQETQYF.